The 8 T cell receptor beta chains reported below all come from one sample, sequenced in a study of CD8+ T cells in alopecia areata. Once RNA had been extracted, it was reverse transcribed into cDNA to act as the sequencing template. The data were produced by immunoSEQ multiplex PCR, yet TCRdb's version contains in-frame clones alone and is incomplete. The sample is made up of 290,000 or so clones, none counted only once. Cutaneous lymph node cells were pooled, and they were sorted using CD4, CD8alpha, NKG2D, NKG2ACE and other markers. The sequenced sample was CD4+ T cells sorted from a lymph node. Receptors were obtained from a C3H/HeJ mouse with alopecia areata. Strain MHC haplotype: H2-k.

With regard to this clone: Gene and germline names: mouse. The read ends 4 residues early relative to the CDR3; the germline J gene fills the gap. V is TRBV13-1 and J is TRBJ1-2; perhaps TRBD1 as D (6 bases). This CDR3 is built from 14 residues. Per the germline V gene, CDR1 is NSHNY and CDR2 is SYGAGN. V shed 5 bases and J shed 0 bases, with 11 bases lying between them. The CDR3 DNA, read in part, is TGTGCCAGCAGGAAGGACAGTACAAACTCC. The encoded protein is CASRKDSTNS. Given in full, the CDR3 is CASRKDSTNSDYTF.

This clone was recorded a few times. Gene labels here are mouse ones. Read sequence stops 4 residues before the CDR3 end, and the germline J gene provides the missing end. The gene calls are TRBV26 and TRBJ2-5; weak D call: TRBD1 (5 bases). CDR3 size: 14 residues. V dropped 8 bases and J dropped 2 bases, with 14 bases sitting between them. Germline V gene data show CDR1 as KGHPV and CDR2 as FQNQEV (reference sequence). The CDR3 loop is CASPLQGGQDTQYF. The part of the CDR3 DNA that was read is TGTGCCAGCCCCCTTCAGGGTGGCCAAGAC.

There are a few counts of this clone. Mouse gene names and germline throughout. With the read ending 4 residues before the CDR3 end, the germline J gene is used to fill in that end. The J gene is TRBJ1-1, the V gene TRBV13-1; TRBD1 is a possible D gene (5 bases). The CDR3 is 13 amino acids. The V gene's germline CDR1 is NSHNY and CDR2 SYGAGN. CDR3 bases read: TGTGCCAGCAGTGATGCTGGGGACGCA. It is translated as CASSDAGDA. Given in full, the CDR3 is CASSDAGDAEVFF.

This clone was observed a few times. Germline and genes here are mouse. With the read ending 4 residues before the CDR3 end, the germline J gene is used to fill in that end. The rearrangement links TRBV17 to TRBJ1-1; D remains ambiguous. Looked up from germline, CDR1 is MNHDT and CDR2 is YYDKIL. V lost 3 bases to trimming and J lost 0 bases, with 8 bases between them. The CDR3 runs to 14 residues. The sequenced CDR3 bases are TGTGCTAGCAGTAGGTACAGAACAAACACA. It specifies CASSRYRTNT. Given in full, the CDR3 is CASSRYRTNTEVFF. The entire variable domain, with the rest obtained from reference TRBV17 and TRBJ1-1, is as follows: DTTVKQNPRYKLARVGKPVNLICSQTMNHDTMYWYQKKPNQAPKLLLFYYDKILNREADTFEKFQSSRPNNSFCSLYIGSAGLEYSAMYLCASSRYRTNTEVFFGKGTRLTVV.

This clone was seen at least ten times. These gene names are mouse names. The CDR3 is cut off 4 residues early in the read; its end comes from the germline J gene. This CDR3 is also generated by other DNA sequences in the sample. This sequence joins TRBV5 and TRBJ2-3; possibly TRBD1 for D (6 bases). Germline V gene data show CDR1 as LGHNA and CDR2 as YNLKQL (reference sequence). The CDR3 runs 15 residues. The V end lost 3 bases, the J end lost 0 bases, and 10 bases lay between the germline ends. CDR3 residues: CASSQGQTSAETLYF. The CDR3 DNA, read in part, is TGTGCCAGCAGCCAGGGACAAACTAGTGCAGAA.

This clone was detected only a few times. Genes and germline are mouse. From the germline J gene comes the end of the CDR3, since the read stops 4 residues before it. Other DNA sequences in this sample translate to the same CDR3. The chain recombines TRBV19 with TRBJ2-4; D perhaps matches TRBD1 (5 bases). CDR1 FNHDT and CDR2 SITEND come from the germline V gene (reference sequence). Trimming pared 3 bases from V and 0 bases from J, leaving 5 bases between. This CDR3 has 13 amino acids. This CDR3 reads CASSRTSQNTLYF. The covered CDR3 bases are TGTGCCAGCAGTAGGACAAGTCAAAAC. Full variable domain (rest looked up from reference TRBV19 and TRBJ2-4): GGIITQTPKFLIGQEGQKLTLKCQQNFNHDTMYWYRQDSGKGLRLIYYSITENDLQKGDLSEGYDASREKKSSFSLTVTSAQKNEMAVFLCASSRTSQNTLYFGAGTRLSVL.

Remarks on this clone: Mouse gene names apply. Read data end 4 residues before the CDR3 end; the end is taken from the germline J gene. The J gene is TRBJ2-1, the V gene TRBV13-1; maybe TRBD1 (6 bases). Per germline, CDR1 NSHNY and CDR2 SYGAGN. The CDR3 spans 13 residues. The part of the CDR3 DNA that was read is TGTGCCAGCAGGAACCAGGGGAGGGCT. This gives the protein CASRNQGRA. The whole CDR3 sequence reads CASRNQGRAEQFF.

This clone was counted between two and nine times. The junction differs from germline at one of its ends, possibly a read error. The germline and genes are mouse ones. With the read ending 4 residues before the CDR3 end, the germline J gene is used to fill in that end. The V and J genes are TRBV17 and TRBJ1-1, with TRBD1 identical over 10 bases. The germline V gene encodes CDR1 MNHDT and CDR2 YYDKIL. The CDR3 loop spans 15 amino acids. CDR3 residues: CTSSSGDRGGTEVFF. CDR3 bases read: TGTACTAGCAGTAGTGGGGACAGGGGTGGCACA.